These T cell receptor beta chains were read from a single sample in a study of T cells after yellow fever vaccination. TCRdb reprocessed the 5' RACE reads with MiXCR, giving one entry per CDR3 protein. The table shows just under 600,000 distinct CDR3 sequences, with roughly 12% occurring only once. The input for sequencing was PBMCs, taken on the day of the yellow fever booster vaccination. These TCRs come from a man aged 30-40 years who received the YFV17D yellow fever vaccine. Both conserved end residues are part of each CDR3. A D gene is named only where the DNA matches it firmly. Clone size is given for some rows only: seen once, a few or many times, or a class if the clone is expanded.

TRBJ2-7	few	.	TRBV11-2	TGTGCCAGCAGCCCTGGGACTTTGGGCGAGCAGTACTTC	CASSPGTLGEQYF
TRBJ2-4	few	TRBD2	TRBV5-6	TGTGCCAGCAGCCCCCGGGACTATCTTAACATTCAGTACTTC	CASSPRDYLNIQYF
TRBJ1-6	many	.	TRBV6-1	TGTGCCAGCAGTGAAAGGCGCGATTCACCCCTCCACTTT	CASSERRDSPLHF
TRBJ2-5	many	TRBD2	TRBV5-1	TGCGCCAGCAGCGGCCGGGGGGGCGTAGCCCTCACTTCGCAAGAGACCCAGTACTTC	CASSGRGGVALTSQETQYF
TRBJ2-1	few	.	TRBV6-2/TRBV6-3	TGTGCCAGCAGAAGGACGGCCTCCTACAATGAGCAGTTCTTC	CASRRTASYNEQFF
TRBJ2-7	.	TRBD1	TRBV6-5	TGTGCCAGCAGTTACGCGGACAGGTCCTACGAGCAGTACTTC	CASSYADRSYEQYF
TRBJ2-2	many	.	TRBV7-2	TGTGCCAGCAGCTTGGCCCGAATGAACACCGGGGAGCTGTTTTTT	CASSLARMNTGELFF
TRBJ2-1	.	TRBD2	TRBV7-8	TGTGCCAGCAGCTTGCCGGGACTAGCGACCCACAATGAGCAGTTCTTC	CASSLPGLATHNEQFF
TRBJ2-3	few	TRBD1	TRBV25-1	TGTGCCACGGGACAGCCGCGAAGCACAGATACGCAGTATTTT	CATGQPRSTDTQYF
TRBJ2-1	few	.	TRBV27	TGTGCCAGCAGTTTGGGGGTCAGCTCCTACAATGAGCAGTTCTTC	CASSLGVSSYNEQFF
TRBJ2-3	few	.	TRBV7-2	TGTGCCAGCAGCGCCCGCTCCGGGGGAAGCACAGATACGCAGTATTTT	CASSARSGGSTDTQYF
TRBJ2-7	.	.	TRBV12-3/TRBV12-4	TGTGCCAGCAGTTTTAATCAGGCTTCCAAGTTGGACTTC	CASSFNQASKLDF
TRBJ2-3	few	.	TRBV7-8	TGTGCCAGCAGCTTAAATCCGGCGGATACGCAGTATTTT	CASSLNPADTQYF
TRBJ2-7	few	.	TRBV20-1	TGCAGTGCTAGAGATGGACTCTACGAGCAGTACTTC	CSARDGLYEQYF
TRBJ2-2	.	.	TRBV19	TGTGCCAGTAGTATCGCCCTGTTTCGAGGGAGAGGAGCCGGGGAGCTGTTTTTT	CASSIALFRGRGAGELFF